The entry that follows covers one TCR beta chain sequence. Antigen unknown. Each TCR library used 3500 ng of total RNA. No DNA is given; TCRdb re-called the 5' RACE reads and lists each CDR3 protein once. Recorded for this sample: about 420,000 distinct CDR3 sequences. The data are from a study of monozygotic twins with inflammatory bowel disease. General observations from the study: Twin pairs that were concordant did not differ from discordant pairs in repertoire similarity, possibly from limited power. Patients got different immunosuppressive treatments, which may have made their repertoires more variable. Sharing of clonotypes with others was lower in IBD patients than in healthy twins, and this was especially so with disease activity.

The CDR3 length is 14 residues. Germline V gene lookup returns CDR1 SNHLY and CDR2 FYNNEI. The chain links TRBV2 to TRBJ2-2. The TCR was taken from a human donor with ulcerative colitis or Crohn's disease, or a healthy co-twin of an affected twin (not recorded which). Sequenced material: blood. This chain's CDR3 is CASIGLADTGELFF.